This T cell receptor beta chain was recovered during a study of T cells in Graves' hyperthyroidism and ophthalmopathy. Across the whole study: It was at initial diagnosis, before any treatment, that peripheral blood was collected.

In its sample, this clonotype was seen a few times. Investigators excluded patients with uncontrolled infection, other autoimmune disease, pregnancy or lactation. The source material, RNA transcripts, was used to amplify TCR beta CDR3 regions. When the TCR CDR3 underwent first-round RT-PCR, the HTBI primer set was used. TCRdb ran MiXCR on the multiplex PCR reads and lists one entry per CDR3 protein. This sample has 96,000 or so distinct CDR3 sequences, with around 52% found just once. From germline, CDR1 is SGHVS and CDR2 FQNEAQ. The CDR3 spans 20 residues. Germline trimming cut 2 bases from V and 0 bases from J; bases unmatched to any gene: 12.

The sequence was collected from a woman in her thirties or forties with Graves' hyperthyroidism. Specimen: blood. The V call is TRBV7-8, the J call TRBJ2-3, with 12 bases aligning to TRBD2. The CDR3 sequence: CASSLFLAGGWGSSTDTQYF. CDR3 DNA: TGTGCCAGCAGCTTATTCCTAGCGGGAGGGTGGGGGTCTAGCACAGATACGCAGTATTTT.